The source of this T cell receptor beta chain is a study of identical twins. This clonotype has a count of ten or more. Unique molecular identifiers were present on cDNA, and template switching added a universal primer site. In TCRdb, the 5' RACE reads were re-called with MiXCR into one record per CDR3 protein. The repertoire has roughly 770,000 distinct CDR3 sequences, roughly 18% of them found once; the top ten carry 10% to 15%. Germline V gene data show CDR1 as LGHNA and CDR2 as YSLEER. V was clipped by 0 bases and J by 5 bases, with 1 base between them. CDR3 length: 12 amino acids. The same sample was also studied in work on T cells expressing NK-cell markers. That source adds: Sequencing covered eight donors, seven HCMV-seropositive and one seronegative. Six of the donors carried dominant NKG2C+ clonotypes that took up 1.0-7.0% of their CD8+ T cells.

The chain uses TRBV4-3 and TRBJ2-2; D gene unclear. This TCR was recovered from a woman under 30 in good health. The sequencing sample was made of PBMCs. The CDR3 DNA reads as TGCGCCAGCAGCCAAGAAACCGGGGAGCTGTTTTTT. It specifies CASSQETGELFF.